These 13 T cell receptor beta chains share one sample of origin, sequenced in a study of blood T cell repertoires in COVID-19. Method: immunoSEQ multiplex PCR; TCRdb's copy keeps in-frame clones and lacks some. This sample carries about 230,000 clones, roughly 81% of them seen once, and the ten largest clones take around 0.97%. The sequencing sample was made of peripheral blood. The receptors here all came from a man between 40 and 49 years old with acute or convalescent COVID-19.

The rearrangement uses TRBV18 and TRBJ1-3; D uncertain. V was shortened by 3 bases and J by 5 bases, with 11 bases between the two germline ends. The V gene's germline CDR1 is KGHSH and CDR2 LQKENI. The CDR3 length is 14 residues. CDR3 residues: CASSPEVGRNTIYF. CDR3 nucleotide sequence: TGTGCCAGCTCACCCGAGGTCGGAAGAAACACCATATATTTT.

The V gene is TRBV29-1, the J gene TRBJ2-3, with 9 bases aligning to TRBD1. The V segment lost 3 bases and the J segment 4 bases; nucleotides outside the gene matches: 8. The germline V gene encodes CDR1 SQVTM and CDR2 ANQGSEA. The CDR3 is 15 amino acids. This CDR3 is CSVDLDWTGADTQYF. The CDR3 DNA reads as TGCAGCGTTGACTTGGATTGGACAGGGGCAGATACGCAGTATTTT.

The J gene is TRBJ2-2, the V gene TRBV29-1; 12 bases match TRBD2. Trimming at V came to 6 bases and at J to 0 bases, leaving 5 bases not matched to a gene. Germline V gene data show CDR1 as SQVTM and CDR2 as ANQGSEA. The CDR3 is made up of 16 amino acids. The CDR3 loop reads CSVTSGGGANTGELFF. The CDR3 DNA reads TGCAGCGTGACTAGCGGGGGCGGAGCGAACACCGGGGAGCTGTTTTTT.

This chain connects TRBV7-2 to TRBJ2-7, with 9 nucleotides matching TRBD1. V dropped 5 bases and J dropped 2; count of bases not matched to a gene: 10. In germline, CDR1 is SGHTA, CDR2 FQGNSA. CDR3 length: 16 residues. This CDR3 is CASSNHRGPTPYEQYF. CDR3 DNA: TGTGCCAGCAGCAATCACAGGGGGCCCACCCCCTACGAGCAGTACTTC.

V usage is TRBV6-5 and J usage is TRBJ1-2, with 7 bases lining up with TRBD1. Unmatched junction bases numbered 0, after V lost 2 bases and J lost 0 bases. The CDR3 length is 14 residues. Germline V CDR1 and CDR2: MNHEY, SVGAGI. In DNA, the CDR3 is TGTGCCAGCAGTTACGGGACAGCTAACTATGGCTACACCTTC. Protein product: CASSYGTANYGYTF.

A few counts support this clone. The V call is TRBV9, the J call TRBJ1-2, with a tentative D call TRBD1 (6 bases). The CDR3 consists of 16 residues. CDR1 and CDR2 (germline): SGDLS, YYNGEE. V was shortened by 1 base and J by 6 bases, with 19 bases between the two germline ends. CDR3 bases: TGTGCCAGCAGCGTAATTGCGGGGGGCGCCGGTGATGGCTACACCTTC. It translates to CASSVIAGGAGDGYTF.

CDR3 DNA: TGTGCCAGCAGCTTTTTTGGCCCCACTGAAGCTTTCTTT. This translates into CASSFFGPTEAFF. The chain couples TRBV7-9 to TRBJ1-1; D is ambiguous. The V end was cut by 3 bases, the J end by 4 bases, with 9 bases between. There are 13 residues in the CDR3. Germline V gives CDR1 SEHNR, CDR2 FQNEAQ (reference sequence).

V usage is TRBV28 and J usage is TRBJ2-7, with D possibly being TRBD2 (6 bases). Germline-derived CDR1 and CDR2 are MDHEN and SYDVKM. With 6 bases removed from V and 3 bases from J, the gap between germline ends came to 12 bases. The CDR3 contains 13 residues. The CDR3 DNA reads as TGTGCCAGCAGCTCGCCCGGGGGCTACGAGCAGTACTTC. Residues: CASSSPGGYEQYF.

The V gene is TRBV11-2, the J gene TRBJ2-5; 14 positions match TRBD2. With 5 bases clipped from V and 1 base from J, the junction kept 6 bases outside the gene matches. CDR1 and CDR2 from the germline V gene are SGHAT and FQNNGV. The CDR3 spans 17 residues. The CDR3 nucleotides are TGTGCCAGCAGCCTGAGACTAGCGGGGGGGGCCCAAGAGACCCAGTACTTC. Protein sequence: CASSLRLAGGAQETQYF.

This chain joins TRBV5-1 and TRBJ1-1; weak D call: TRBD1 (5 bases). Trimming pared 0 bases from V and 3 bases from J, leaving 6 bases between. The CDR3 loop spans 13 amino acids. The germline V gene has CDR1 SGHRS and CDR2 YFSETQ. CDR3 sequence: CASSLGQYTEAFF. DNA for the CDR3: TGCGCCAGCAGCTTGGGACAGTACACTGAAGCTTTCTTT.

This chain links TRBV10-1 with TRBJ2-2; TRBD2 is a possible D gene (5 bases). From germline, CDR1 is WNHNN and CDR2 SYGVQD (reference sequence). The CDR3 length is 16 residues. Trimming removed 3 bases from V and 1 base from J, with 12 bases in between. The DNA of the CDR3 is TGCGCCAGCAGTGATACTAGGACGGGGAACACCGGGGAGCTGTTTTTT. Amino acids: CASSDTRTGNTGELFF.

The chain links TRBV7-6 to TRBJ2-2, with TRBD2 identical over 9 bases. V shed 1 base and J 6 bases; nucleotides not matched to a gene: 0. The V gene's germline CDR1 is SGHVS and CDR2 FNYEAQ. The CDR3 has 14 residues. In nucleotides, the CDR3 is TGTGCCAGCAGCTTAGAGCGGGGGGCCGGGGAGCTGTTTTTT. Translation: CASSLERGAGELFF. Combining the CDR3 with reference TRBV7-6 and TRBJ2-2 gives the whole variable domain GAGVSQSPRYKVTKRGQDVALRCDPISGHVSLYWYRQALGQGPEFLTYFNYEAQQDKSGLPNDRFSAERPEGSISTLTIQRTEQRDSAMYRCASSLERGAGELFFGEGSRLTVL.

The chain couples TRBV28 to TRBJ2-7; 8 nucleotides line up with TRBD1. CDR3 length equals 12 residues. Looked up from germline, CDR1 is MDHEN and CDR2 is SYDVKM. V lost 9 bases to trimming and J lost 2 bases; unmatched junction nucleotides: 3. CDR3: CASTTGAYEQYF. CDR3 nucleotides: TGTGCCAGTACGACAGGGGCCTACGAGCAGTACTTC.